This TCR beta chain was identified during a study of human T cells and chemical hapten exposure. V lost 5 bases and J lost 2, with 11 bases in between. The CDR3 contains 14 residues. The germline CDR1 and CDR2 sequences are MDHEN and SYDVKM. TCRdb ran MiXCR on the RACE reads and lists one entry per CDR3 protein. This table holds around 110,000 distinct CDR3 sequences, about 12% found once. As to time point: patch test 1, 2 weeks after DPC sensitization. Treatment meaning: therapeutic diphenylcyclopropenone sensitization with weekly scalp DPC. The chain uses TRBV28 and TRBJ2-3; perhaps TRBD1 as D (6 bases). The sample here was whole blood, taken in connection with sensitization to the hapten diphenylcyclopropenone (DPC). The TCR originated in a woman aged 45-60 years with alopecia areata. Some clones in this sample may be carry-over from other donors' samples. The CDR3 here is CASSAGQTTDTQYF. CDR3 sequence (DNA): TGTGCCAGCAGTGCAGGACAGACCACAGATACGCAGTATTTT.